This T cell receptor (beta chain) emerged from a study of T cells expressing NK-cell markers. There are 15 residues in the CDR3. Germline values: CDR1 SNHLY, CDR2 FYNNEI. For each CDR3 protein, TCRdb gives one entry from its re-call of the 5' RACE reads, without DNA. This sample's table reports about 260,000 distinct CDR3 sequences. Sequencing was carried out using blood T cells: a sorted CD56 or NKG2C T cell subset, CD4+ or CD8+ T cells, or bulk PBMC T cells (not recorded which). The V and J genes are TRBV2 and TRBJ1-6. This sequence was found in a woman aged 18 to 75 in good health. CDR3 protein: CAGSLGTTWNSPLHF.